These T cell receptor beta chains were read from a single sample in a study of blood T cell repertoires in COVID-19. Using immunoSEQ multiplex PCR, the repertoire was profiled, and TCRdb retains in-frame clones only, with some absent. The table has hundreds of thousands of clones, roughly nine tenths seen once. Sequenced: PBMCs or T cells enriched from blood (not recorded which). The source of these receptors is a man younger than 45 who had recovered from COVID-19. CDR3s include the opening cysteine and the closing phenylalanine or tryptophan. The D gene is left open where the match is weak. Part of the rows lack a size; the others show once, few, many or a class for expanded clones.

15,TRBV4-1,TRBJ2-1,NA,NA,TGCGCCAGCAGCCAAGGAGAGGGGGAATCCAATGAGCAGTTCTTC,CASSQGEGESNEQFF
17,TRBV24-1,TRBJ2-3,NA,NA,TGTGCCACCAGTGATTTCCCCTCGGACAGCAGCACAGATACGCAGTATTTT,CATSDFPSDSSTDTQYF
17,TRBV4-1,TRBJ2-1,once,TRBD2,TGCGCCAGCAGCCAAGTGGGACGGGAGGGCCGCGGCAATGAGCAGTTCTTC,CASSQVGREGRGNEQFF
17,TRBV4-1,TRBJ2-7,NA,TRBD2,TGCGCCAGCAGCCAAGACGGGCTAGCGGGCGCATCCTACGAGCAGTACTTC,CASSQDGLAGASYEQYF
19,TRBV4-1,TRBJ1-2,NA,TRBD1,TGCGCCAGCAGCCACGACGGTGAGCGGACAGGGGGACGAAGCTATGGCTACACCTTC,CASSHDGERTGGRSYGYTF
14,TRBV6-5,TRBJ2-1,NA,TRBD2,TGTGCCAGCAGAGGACTAGCGGGACTCAATGAGCAGTTCTTC,CASRGLAGLNEQFF
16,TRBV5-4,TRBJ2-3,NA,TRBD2,TGTGCCAGCAGCTTGGTTCCAGCGGGGGCCACAGATACGCAGTATTTT,CASSLVPAGATDTQYF
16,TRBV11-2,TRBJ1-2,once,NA,TGTGCCAGCAGCTTAGGGTCCGGAACCGGACTGTATGGCTACACCTTC,CASSLGSGTGLYGYTF
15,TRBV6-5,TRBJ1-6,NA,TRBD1,TGTGCCAGCAGTTACTCCGGGACAGGCAATTCACCCCTCCACTTT,CASSYSGTGNSPLHF
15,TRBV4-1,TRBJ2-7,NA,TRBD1,TGCGCCAGCAGCCAAGTGGTTCAGGGGGTCCACGAGCAGTACTTC,CASSQVVQGVHEQYF
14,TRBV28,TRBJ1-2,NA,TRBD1,TGTGCCAGTGCACCCTCGGACAGGGATGGCGGCTACACCTTC,CASAPSDRDGGYTF
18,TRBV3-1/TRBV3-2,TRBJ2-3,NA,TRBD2,TGTGCCAGCAGCCAAGTAAAGAACCTAGCGGGAGGGCTACATACGCAGTATTTT,CASSQVKNLAGGLHTQYF
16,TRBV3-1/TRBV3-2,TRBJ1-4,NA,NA,TGTGCCAGCAGCCAGGGGATTGCGGGGGGTAATGAAAAACTGTTTTTT,CASSQGIAGGNEKLFF
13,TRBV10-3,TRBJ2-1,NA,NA,TGTGCCATCAGTGGGCTGACGGCGGATGAGCAGTTCTTC,CAISGLTADEQFF
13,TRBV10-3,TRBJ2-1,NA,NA,TGTGCCATCAGTGTTGAGCTTTACAATGAGCAGTTCTTC,CAISVELYNEQFF
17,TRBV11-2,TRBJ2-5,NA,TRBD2,TGTGCCAGCAGCTCATCCCCGGGACTAGCGGGATCGGAGACCCAGTACTTC,CASSSSPGLAGSETQYF
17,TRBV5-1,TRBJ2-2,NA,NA,TGCGCCAGCAGCTTGCATCTAGCTCGGGGGTCCACCGGGGAGCTGTTTTTT,CASSLHLARGSTGELFF
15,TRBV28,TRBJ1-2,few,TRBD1,TGTGCCAGCACATCGGACAGGGGATCGGGCTATGGCTACACCTTC,CASTSDRGSGYGYTF
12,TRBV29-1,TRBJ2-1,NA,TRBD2,TGCGCTGGGGGACTACCAAACAATGAGCAGTTCTTC,CAGGLPNNEQFF
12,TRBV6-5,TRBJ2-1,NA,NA,TGTGCCAGCGGAAACTTAGCGAATGAGCAGTTCTTC,CASGNLANEQFF
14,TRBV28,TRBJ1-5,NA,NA,TGTGCCAGCACCATCGGTGAGCTCAATCAGCCCCAGCATTTT,CASTIGELNQPQHF
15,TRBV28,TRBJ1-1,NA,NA,TGTGCCAGCAGTTTAAGTGCGGTAGTAAGGACTGAAGCTTTCTTT,CASSLSAVVRTEAFF
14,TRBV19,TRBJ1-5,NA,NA,TGTGCCAGTAGTACTCTAGATAGCAATCAGCCCCAGCATTTT,CASSTLDSNQPQHF
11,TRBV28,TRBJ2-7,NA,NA,TGTGCCAGCAGTTCAGATTACGAGCAGTACTTC,CASSSDYEQYF
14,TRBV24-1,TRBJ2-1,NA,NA,TGTGCCACCAGTCGGGCAGGGGCCTACAATGAGCAGTTCTTC,CATSRAGAYNEQFF
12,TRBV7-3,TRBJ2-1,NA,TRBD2,TGTGCCAGCAGCCGAAGCGGGGCTGAGCAGTTCTTC,CASSRSGAEQFF
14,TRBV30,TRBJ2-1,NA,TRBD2,TGTGCCTGGAGCGGCGGGAGTTCCTACAATGAGCAGTTCTTC,CAWSGGSSYNEQFF